Listed here are 28 T cell receptor beta chains from one sample, sequenced in a study of blood T cell repertoires in COVID-19. Clones were sequenced by immunoSEQ multiplex PCR, and TCRdb holds only the in-frame ones, with some missing. This table holds approximately 210,000 clones, about 83% found once. Specimen: peripheral blood. The receptor set was obtained from a woman aged 40 to 50 with active or convalescent COVID-19.

A remark on this clone: The identical CDR3 is also encoded by other nucleotide sequences in the sample. The V call is TRBV5-1, the J call TRBJ1-6; D is ambiguous. This CDR3 is 13 amino acids long. Germline V lookup: CDR1 SGHRS, CDR2 YFSETQ. V lost 5 bases to trimming and J lost 7 bases, with 10 bases between them. The CDR3 nucleotides are TGCGCCAGCAGAGAAGAGGGAAATTCACCCCTCCACTTT. Its protein product is CASREEGNSPLHF.

The chain has TRBV11-3 and TRBJ2-2, with 8 bases that match TRBD1. Germline assignment: CDR1 SGHNT and CDR2 YENEEA. The CDR3 runs 16 residues. Trimming cost V 1 base and J 7 bases; bases outside gene matches: 8. DNA for the CDR3: TGTGCCAGCAGCTTAGGGCAGGGGGCGAGTCACGGGGAGCTGTTTTTT. It encodes CASSLGQGASHGELFF.

This clone was picked up one time. CDR3: CAISDIGGQSGNTIYF. DNA of the CDR3: TGTGCCATCAGTGATATCGGGGGACAGTCCGGAAACACCATATATTTT. The gene calls are TRBV10-3 and TRBJ1-3, with 7 bases that match TRBD1. Germline CDR1 reads ENHRY; CDR2 reads SYGVKD. V shed 3 bases and J 4 bases; nucleotides not matched to a gene: 9. The CDR3 loop spans 16 amino acids.

The chain joins TRBV6-6 to TRBJ1-6; TRBD1 aligns across 8 bases. CDR1 MNHNY and CDR2 SVGAGI come from the germline V gene (reference sequence). V shed 5 bases, J shed 0 bases, and the junction held 12 bases outside the gene matches. CDR3 length: 19 amino acids. The chain's CDR3 is CASSRTAPGGYSYNSPLHF. As DNA, the CDR3 is TGTGCCAGCAGTCGAACCGCCCCAGGGGGCTACTCCTATAATTCACCCCTCCACTTT.

The gene calls are TRBV18 and TRBJ1-1; 7 bases map to TRBD1. Germline V CDR1 and CDR2: KGHSH, LQKENI. V was pared by 4 bases and J by 8 bases, with 10 bases of the junction left unmatched. CDR3 length equals 14 residues. CDR3 nucleotide sequence: TGTGCCAGCTCACGGATTAGGACAGGTGGGGAAGCTTTCTTT. Translating it yields CASSRIRTGGEAFF. Using reference TRBV18 and TRBJ1-1 for the parts outside the CDR3, the full variable domain is NAGVMQNPRHLVRRRGQEARLRCSPMKGHSHVYWYRQLPEEGLKFMVYLQKENIIDESGMPKERFSAEFPKEGPSILRIQQVVRGDSAAYFCASSRIRTGGEAFFGQGTRLTVV.

The count of this clone is one. The rearrangement links TRBV5-1 to TRBJ1-1; a weak D match, TRBD1 (5 bases). V lost 3 bases and J lost 5, with 11 bases in between. CDR1 SGHRS and CDR2 YFSETQ come from the germline V gene. The CDR3 runs 13 residues. In nucleotides, the CDR3 is TGCGCCAGCAGCTGGGCGGGGGGGACTGAAGCTTTCTTT. This gives the protein CASSWAGGTEAFF.

This chain joins TRBV28 and TRBJ1-2; D gene ambiguous. The CDR3 length is 12 residues. Trimming removed 2 bases at V and 2 bases at J, with 3 bases between. Germline V gene sequence: CDR1 MDHEN, CDR2 SYDVKM. CDR3 sequence reads: CASSLTNYGYTF. In nucleotides, the CDR3 is TGTGCCAGCAGTTTAACAAACTATGGCTACACCTTC.

This clone has more than one count but fewer than ten. The chain carries TRBV19 and TRBJ1-1; TRBD1 aligns across 11 bases. Germline V gene sequence: CDR1 LNHDA, CDR2 SQIVND (reference sequence). This CDR3 is 15 amino acids long. V trimming: 6 bases; J trimming: 1 base; junction bases outside the gene matches: 4. The CDR3 loop is CASRDRGRRNTEAFF. For the CDR3, the DNA is TGTGCCAGTAGGGACAGGGGGCGGAGGAACACTGAAGCTTTCTTT.

The chain is built from TRBV4-3 and TRBJ1-2, with D hard to call. With 0 bases removed from V and 4 bases from J, the gap between germline ends came to 12 bases. Germline CDR1 and CDR2: LGHNA and YSLEER. CDR3 length equals 15 residues. This chain's CDR3 is CASSQDWAAGYGYTF. In nucleotides, the CDR3 is TGCGCCAGCAGCCAAGATTGGGCCGCAGGCTATGGCTACACCTTC.

This rearrangement joins TRBV7-8 to TRBJ2-7; TRBD1 is a possible D gene (6 bases). V dropped 2 bases and J dropped 5 bases, with 7 bases sitting between them. CDR3 size: 12 residues. From germline, CDR1 is SGHVS and CDR2 FQNEAQ. The CDR3 nucleotides read TGTGCCAGCAGCTTAACAGGGAACGAGCAGTACTTC. Translating gives CASSLTGNEQYF.

In this sample, this clone turned up a few times. This chain uses TRBV3-1 (or the pseudogene TRBV3-2) with TRBJ1-2, with D maybe TRBD1 (5 bases). The V gene lost 3 bases and the J gene lost 10 bases, with 21 bases spanning the gap. The CDR3 runs to 15 residues. Germline CDR1 and CDR2: LGHDT and YNNKEL (reference sequence). The CDR3 coding sequence is TGTGCCAGCAGCCACTCTTGGGGCGAAAGGGGCGCCTACACCTTC. Protein sequence: CASSHSWGERGAYTF.

The chain recombines TRBV28 with TRBJ1-1; D is possibly TRBD1 (5 bases). Germline lookup yields CDR1 MDHEN and CDR2 SYDVKM. Trimming removed 10 bases at V and 8 bases at J, with 17 bases between. The CDR3 has 12 residues. CDR3 residues: CATFLTGDEAFF. The CDR3 DNA follows: TGTGCCACCTTCCTCACAGGAGACGAAGCTTTCTTT.

The CDR3 sequence is CASSFGLAGRTDTQYF. As DNA, the CDR3 is TGTGCCAGCAGCTTTGGACTAGCGGGAAGAACAGATACGCAGTATTTT. J is TRBJ2-3 and V is TRBV7-2; 12 positions match TRBD2. Germline CDR1 reads SGHTA; CDR2 reads FQGNSA. The CDR3 spans 16 residues. J gave up 3 bases and V 3 bases, and 4 bases lay outside the gene matches.

The chain joins TRBV25-1 to TRBJ1-5; 8 nucleotides agree with TRBD1. The CDR3 is 15 residues long. Per the germline V gene, CDR1 is MGHDK and CDR2 is SYGVNS. The J segment lost 6 bases and the V segment lost 5 bases, leaving 9 bases of the junction unmatched. CDR3 DNA sequence: TGTGCCAGCAGTCTCAGGGGGCGTCCAGGTCAGCCCCAGCATTTT. Protein sequence: CASSLRGRPGQPQHF.

This chain connects TRBV3-1 (or the pseudogene TRBV3-2) to TRBJ2-1, with TRBD2 matching over 13 bases. Germline CDR1 reads LGHDT; CDR2 reads YNNKEL (reference sequence). The CDR3 spans 17 residues. V was clipped by 0 bases and J by 8 bases; unmatched bases: 7. CDR3 nucleotide sequence: TGTGCCAGCAGCCAAGATCCACTAGCGGGGGGGCACCATGAGCAGTTCTTC. Translation gives CASSQDPLAGGHHEQFF.

V gene TRBV5-1 combines with J gene TRBJ1-1; 10 bases fit TRBD1. V lost 2 bases to trimming and J lost 6 bases; unmatched junction nucleotides: 13. This CDR3 has 17 residues. Germline CDR1 reads SGHRS; CDR2 reads YFSETQ. This CDR3 is CASSFVDRGARGAEAFF. The CDR3 nucleotides are TGCGCCAGCAGCTTCGTGGACAGGGGGGCTAGGGGCGCTGAAGCTTTCTTT.

This clone is a singleton in its sample. V and J are TRBV20-1 and TRBJ2-1; D gene ambiguous. Trimming shortened V by 3 bases and J by 0 bases, and 15 bases separated the two germline ends. The germline gives CDR1 DFQATT, CDR2 SNEGSKA (reference sequence). The CDR3 totals 16 residues. DNA of the CDR3: TGCAGTGCTAGTAATCCGCGCGAGAGCTCCTACAATGAGCAGTTCTTC. This translates into CSASNPRESSYNEQFF.

J is TRBJ1-3 and V is TRBV18; TRBD1 is a possible D gene (6 bases). In germline, CDR1 is KGHSH, CDR2 LQKENI. The CDR3 covers 17 residues. Trimming removed 2 bases at V and 0 bases at J, with 14 bases between. CDR3 nucleotide sequence: TGTGCCAGCTCACCATACGTAGGGGGAAGCTCTGGAAACACCATATATTTT. Translated: CASSPYVGGSSGNTIYF.

This clone has only one observation. The chain joins TRBV12-3 or TRBV12-4 to TRBJ1-2; D gene ambiguous. Trimming pared 6 bases from V and 4 bases from J, leaving 12 bases between. CDR3 length: 13 amino acids. The CDR3 DNA follows: TGTGCCAGCAGCCCAGGAGGGCCCTATGGCTACACCTTC. It translates to CASSPGGPYGYTF.

The chain carries TRBV10-3 and TRBJ2-7; 10 nucleotides agree with TRBD1. Unmatched junction bases numbered 21, after V lost 8 bases and J lost 2 bases. Germline V lookup: CDR1 ENHRY, CDR2 SYGVKD. The CDR3 is 19 residues long. The CDR3 sequence: CAISTIRDRGPRRTYEQYF. For the CDR3, the DNA is TGTGCCATCTCCACGATCAGGGACAGGGGACCTCGCAGGACCTACGAGCAGTACTTC.

The chain employs TRBV6-6 and TRBJ1-2, with TRBD1 matching over 7 bases. The CDR3 runs 16 residues. Trimming took 7 bases from V and 0 from J; bases not matched to a gene: 11. Germline CDR1 is MNHNY and CDR2 is SVGAGI (reference sequence). CDR3 protein: CASTLSGTATNYGYTF. CDR3 nucleotides: TGTGCCAGCACCCTCTCCGGGACAGCTACTAACTATGGCTACACCTTC.

This sequence joins TRBV5-1 and TRBJ2-1; TRBD1 might be the D (5 bases). The germline V gene encodes CDR1 SGHRS and CDR2 YFSETQ. V was clipped by 0 bases and J by 5 bases, with 15 bases between them. This CDR3 is 16 amino acids long. Here the CDR3 DNA reads TGCGCCAGCAGCTTGGGCAGGGTTGGGGAACACAATGAGCAGTTCTTC. Amino acid sequence: CASSLGRVGEHNEQFF.

The chain couples TRBV24-1 to TRBJ1-1, with 8 bases matching TRBD1. Germline loops: CDR1 KGHDR, CDR2 SFDVKD. The trim removed 4 bases at V and 10 bases at J, leaving 4 bases unmatched. The CDR3 is made up of 12 amino acids. CDR3 in DNA: TGTGCCACCAGTGACCCAGACAGGGGAGCTTTCTTT. Its protein is CATSDPDRGAFF.

The chain recombines TRBV2 with TRBJ1-5; 11 nucleotides agree with TRBD1. Germline loops: CDR1 SNHLY, CDR2 FYNNEI. This CDR3 contains 18 residues. Trimming removed 7 bases from V and 7 bases from J; junction bases left unmatched: 18. The CDR3 sequence is CASTEERTGGIQGQPQHF. The DNA of the CDR3 is TGTGCCAGCACCGAAGAACGGACAGGGGGCATACAAGGACAGCCCCAGCATTTT.

The J gene is TRBJ2-7, the V gene TRBV21-1; the table's D call TRBD2 went unverified against the DNA. TRBV21-1 is given as a pseudogene. The CDR3 totals 16 residues. DNA of the CDR3: TGTGCCAGCAGAAGGATTAGGACTAGCAGATTCTACGAGCAGTACTTC. The encoded protein is CASRRIRTSRFYEQYF.

The rearrangement uses TRBV6-5 and TRBJ1-1, with D hard to call. This CDR3 has 13 amino acids. CDR1 and CDR2 (germline): MNHEY, SVGAGI. With 5 bases removed from V and 4 bases from J, the gap between germline ends came to 11 bases. The CDR3 sequence: CASSTRIGTEAFF. Written as DNA, the CDR3 is TGTGCCAGCAGTACGAGGATAGGCACTGAAGCTTTCTTT.

The chain employs TRBV6-2 or TRBV6-3 and TRBJ1-2; weak D call: TRBD1 (5 bases). Germline loops: CDR1 MNHEY, CDR2 SVGEGT. With 4 bases removed from V and 5 bases from J, the gap between germline ends came to 17 bases. The CDR3 is 15 residues long. The CDR3 DNA reads TGTGCCAGCAGTTTCCAGGGTCGACAGTTTTATGGCTACACCTTC. Translating it yields CASSFQGRQFYGYTF.

The chain employs TRBV21-1 and TRBJ1-1; the DNA was not used to check the table's D call, TRBD1. TRBV21-1 is listed as a pseudogene. The CDR3 contains 15 residues. This CDR3 reads CASSALGQGSAEAFF. The CDR3 DNA follows: TGTGCCAGCAGCGCGCTGGGACAGGGATCCGCTGAAGCTTTCTTT.